This record covers a single T cell receptor beta chain. Its binding antigen is unknown. Base qualities are not provided; no much larger clone lies one nucleotide away. The CDR3 regions of human TCRbeta chains were subjected to immunosequencing. Regarding the original processing steps: Repertoire TCRs were checked for matches against a reference library of SARS-CoV-2-specific TCRs that had been generated using the MIRA antigen-specificity platform. Breadth was defined as the fraction of unique TCRs that were SARS-CoV-2-associated, and depth was defined as the fraction of total T cells that were SARS-CoV-2-associated. Using the MIRA data, every spike-specific TCR was mapped to the spike region that the TCR reacted to and assigned to either a CD4 or a CD8 class. Log10-transformed breadth and depth values were compared by one-way ANOVA with Sidak's multiple comparisons tests. Drawn from immuneACCESS, this table holds only the in-frame rearrangements with V and J called that TCRdb kept. Clones are partly lost; checked studies trace under half to an unresolved V gene and leave the rest unexplained. That table is the source of V, J and clone size, and D and trimming were worked out from the DNA. In all, the sample holds 200,000 to 250,000 clones, and 85% to 95% of those were seen once. The ten largest account for approximately 1% of the sample.

This record belongs to a study of T cell responses to AZD1222 COVID-19 vaccine (dated by TCRdb to about 2021). Study-level background: A total of approximately 240 trial participants underwent TCR sequencing, of whom 207 received two doses of AZD1222 and around 26 received two doses of the MenACWY control vaccine. Trial participants were enrolled by age into subgroups of 18-55, 56-69 and 70-plus years, and around 140, 26 and 57 TCR-sequenced participants, respectively, were included in these subgroups.

The paper's findings and limits, for the study overall: Most participants were white British and females outnumbered males, and the authors suggested that clonal diversity may have been underestimated. CD4 TCRs associated with the vaccine covered the entire spike protein, and the dominant responses were in regions 160-218 and 743-854. Because no day 14 peak-response samples were available, the repertoires could be characterized only after the peak T cell response. After two AZD1222 doses, both the breadth and the depth of spike-specific TCRs were significantly higher than at day 0 and than in MenACWY recipients. The 56-69-year group was small, and its depth increase did not reach significance, likely because of low power. Nearly half of unique spike-specific TCRs reportedly recognized epitopes outside regions mutated in the B.1.351 and B.1.1.7 variants. Conclusions about previously exposed vaccinees were limited because only six AZD1222 recipients were SARS-CoV-2 seropositive at baseline.

The CDR3 runs 12 amino acids, cysteine and phenylalanine included. CDR3 DNA is the only sequence kept; it has 36 bases, read in frame from the first base. Trimming removed 2 bases from V and 16 bases from J, leaving 15 bases between the germline ends. The CDR1 and CDR2 encoded by the germline V gene are MDHEN and SYDVKM. The intended sense of this specimen's time point label: baseline before first vaccination. This sample's treatment or condition label indicates: meningococcal conjugate vaccine given as trial control. Vaccinee samples came from UK trials COV001 and COV002, including a single-blind randomized controlled phase 2/3 trial of AZD1222 (ChAdOx1 nCoV-19) in healthy adults. Trial participant PBMC samples were collected at day 0 and day 28 after the second dose for TCRbeta chain sequencing.

Sample: peripheral blood, taken on day 0 of MenACWY control vaccination. The origin of this receptor is an adult in good health. The rearrangement combines TRBV28 with TRBJ1-5; the D gene is perhaps TRBD1, from 5 matching bases. For the CDR3, the sequence is CASSLLGEGRHF. The sequenced DNA: TGTGCCAGCAGTTTACTTGGGGAGGGACGTCATTTT.